The clone carrying this T cell receptor beta chain has more than one count but fewer than ten. These data come from a study of T-cell memory formation after mild COVID-19. The germline CDR1 and CDR2 sequences are LGHNA and YSLEER. Trimming cost V 6 bases and J 2 bases; bases outside gene matches: 13. The CDR3 covers 17 residues. TCR alpha and TCR beta cDNA libraries with sample barcodes and UMIs came from 5'RACE using constant-segment primers. From the 5' RACE reads, TCRdb called clonotypes with MiXCR, one entry per CDR3 protein. The top ten clones hold about 26% of a sample with tens of thousands of distinct CDR3 sequences, around an eighth of them seen once.

The sample comprised PBMCs or a T cell subset sorted from them (not recorded which). The chain employs TRBV4-3 and TRBJ2-3; 8 positions agree with TRBD1. This clonotype originated in an adult woman who had mild COVID-19 (a few samples of this study predate the infection). Cell type and time point are not known. DNA of the CDR3: TGCGCCAGCAGTCCTTACGGGACAGGACTGCCCACAGATACGCAGTATTTT. It encodes CASSPYGTGLPTDTQYF.